This TCR beta chain was retrieved from a study of shared clonotypes between healthy human individuals. For the study at large: Donors had three CD4 naive, three CD4 memory, two CD8 naive and one CD8 memory plate apiece. Study-wide findings and caveats: Shared across a few donors were about 4.6% of the naive CD4 clonotypes.

As defined, naive CD8 cells were CD45RO-negative and positively selected for CCR7, with terminally differentiated effector memory CD45RA+ cells excluded. In regard to this clone: The target antigen is unknown.

The CDR3 length is 20 residues. Per the germline V gene, CDR1 is LGHNA and CDR2 is YNFKEQ. V lost 2 bases and J lost 2, with 25 bases in between. As originally analysed: Junction-only immunoSEQ data arrived without quality scores, meaning filtering differed. The protocol was immunoSEQ multiplex PCR, while the TCRdb copy is restricted to in-frame clones and leaves out a portion. V and J calls and clone size are as listed in that table; D and trimming were resolved from the DNA. The sample includes around 2.1 million clones, more than 85% of them seen just once. The sequence derives from a man in his late teens or twenties in good health. Some clones in this sample may be carry-over from other donors' samples. The chain is built from TRBV4-2 and TRBJ1-5; D call uncertain. Sequencing was performed on naive CD8+ T cells from PBMCs. The CDR3 sequence is CASSQSRDLIPVGGNQPQHF. The CDR3 nucleotides read TGTGCCAGCAGCCAATCGCGAGACCTCATCCCCGTTGGGGGCAATCAGCCCCAGCATTTT.